These 7 T cell receptor beta chains were sequenced from one sample in a study of blood T cell repertoires in COVID-19 (dated by TCRdb to between 2020 and 2021). Library creation used the immunoSEQ multiplex PCR assay. Drawn from immuneACCESS, this table holds only the in-frame rearrangements with V and J called that TCRdb kept. Clones are partly lost; checked studies trace under half to an unresolved V gene and leave the rest unexplained. This sample gives some 670,000 clones in total; about 87% of them show up just once. Under 0.3% of the sample is taken by the ten largest. The sample taken for sequencing was peripheral blood. The receptors originated from a young woman with acute or convalescent COVID-19.

The chain has TRBV27 and TRBJ2-1, with TRBD1 as a possible D gene (5 bases). V was shortened by 8 bases and J by 7 bases, with 12 bases between the two germline ends. The V gene's germline CDR1 is MNHEY and CDR2 SMNVEV (reference sequence). There are 12 residues in the CDR3. This CDR3 reads CASEGVGNEQFF. CDR3 nucleotide sequence: TGTGCCAGCGAAGGGGTGGGGAATGAGCAGTTCTTC.

The chain is built from TRBV12-3 or TRBV12-4 and TRBJ2-5; a weak D match, TRBD1 (5 bases). Trimming left V 2 bases short and J 4 bases short, with 8 bases between. This CDR3 comprises 13 residues. Written as DNA, the CDR3 is TGTGCCAGCAGTTTAATGCAGGGAGAGACCCAGTACTTC. Protein product: CASSLMQGETQYF.

The V call is TRBV3-1 (or the pseudogene TRBV3-2), the J call TRBJ2-2; 13 nucleotides line up with TRBD2. The germline V gene has CDR1 LGHDT and CDR2 YNNKEL (reference sequence). The CDR3 has 19 amino acids. Unmatched junction bases numbered 12, after V lost 3 bases and J lost 5 bases. In DNA form, the CDR3 reads TGTGCCAGCAGCCACTTTAGGACTAGCGGGGGTATAAATACCGGGGAGCTGTTTTTT. It encodes CASSHFRTSGGINTGELFF.

The chain links TRBV5-4 to TRBJ2-2, with a possible D match to TRBD2 (5 bases). The CDR3 sequence is 14 residues long. Germline V gives CDR1 SGHNT, CDR2 YYREEE (reference sequence). Trimming stripped 7 bases from V and 3 bases from J, with 13 bases between. As DNA, the CDR3 is TGTGCCAGCGGCCAACGGGGAGACACCGGGGAGCTGTTTTTT. Translating gives CASGQRGDTGELFF.

The chain couples TRBV6-2 or TRBV6-3 to TRBJ1-2; 9 positions agree with TRBD1. The CDR3 runs 20 residues. Losses at the gene ends were 0 bases for V and 2 bases for J; bases not matched to a gene: 16. CDR1 is MNHEY, CDR2 SVGEGT, per germline. This chain's CDR3 is CASSYSTKPVPQGANYGYTF. Here the CDR3 DNA reads TGTGCCAGCAGTTACTCGACAAAACCCGTCCCACAGGGGGCGAACTATGGCTACACCTTC.

This rearrangement joins TRBV27 to TRBJ1-6; 7 nucleotides match TRBD1. Germline V lookup: CDR1 MNHEY, CDR2 SMNVEV (reference sequence). After removal of 6 bases from V and 7 bases from J, the junction contained 9 bases not matched to a gene. The CDR3 is 15 amino acids. CDR3 sequence: CASRSNDRENSPLHF. CDR3 nucleotides: TGTGCCAGCAGATCTAACGACAGGGAAAATTCACCCCTCCACTTT.

The genes are TRBV12-5 and TRBJ2-7; 7 nucleotides match TRBD1. The germline gives CDR1 LGHNT, CDR2 FRNRAP. The CDR3 has 16 amino acids. After removal of 0 bases from V and 2 bases from J, the junction contained 7 bases not matched to a gene. This chain's CDR3 is CASGLVLGTATYEQYF. In DNA form, the CDR3 reads TGTGCTAGTGGTTTGGTACTGGGGACAGCCACCTACGAGCAGTACTTC.